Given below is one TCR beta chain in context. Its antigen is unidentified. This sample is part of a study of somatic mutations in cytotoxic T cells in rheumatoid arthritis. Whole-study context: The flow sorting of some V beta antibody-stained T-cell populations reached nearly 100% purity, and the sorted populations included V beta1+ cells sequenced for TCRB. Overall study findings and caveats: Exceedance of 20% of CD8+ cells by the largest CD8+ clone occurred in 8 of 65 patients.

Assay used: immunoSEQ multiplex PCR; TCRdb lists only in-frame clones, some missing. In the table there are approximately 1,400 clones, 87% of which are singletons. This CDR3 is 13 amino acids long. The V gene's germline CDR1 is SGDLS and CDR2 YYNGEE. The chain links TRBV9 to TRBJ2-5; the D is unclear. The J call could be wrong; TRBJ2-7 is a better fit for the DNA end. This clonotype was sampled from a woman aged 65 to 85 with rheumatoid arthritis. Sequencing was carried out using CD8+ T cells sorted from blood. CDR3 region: CASSVASGIEQYF. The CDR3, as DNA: TGTGCCAGCAGCGTAGCTTCAGGTATCGAGCAGTACTTC.